One and the same sample provided the 30 T cell receptor beta chains below, sequenced in a study of cytomegalovirus exposure and HLA in healthy donors. Researchers ran the PCR with 60 Vbeta and 13 Jbeta primers. Produced via immunoSEQ multiplex PCR; TCRdb's table is partial and in-frame only. The sample has 160,000 or so clones; under 85% are singletons. The sample taken for sequencing was PBMCs. These receptors all come from a human donor in good health.

The J gene is TRBJ2-1, the V gene TRBV4-2, with D maybe TRBD2 (5 bases). V was trimmed by 5 bases and J by 0 bases, leaving 20 bases between them. The V gene's germline CDR1 is LGHNA and CDR2 YNFKEQ. The CDR3 is 18 residues long. The chain's CDR3 is CASSTRLGRESSYNEQFF. CDR3 DNA sequence: TGTGCCAGCAGCACTAGGCTAGGACGGGAAAGCTCCTACAATGAGCAGTTCTTC.

This clone has only one observation. The rearrangement uses TRBV4-2 and TRBJ1-3; no clear D gene. Germline values: CDR1 LGHNA, CDR2 YNFKEQ. V was cut by 0 bases and J by 0 bases, with 12 bases left in between. This CDR3 has 17 amino acids. The CDR3 sequence is CASSQEGQWSSGNTIYF. In DNA, the CDR3 is TGTGCCAGCAGCCAAGAGGGTCAGTGGAGCTCTGGAAACACCATATATTTT.

The chain uses TRBV18 and TRBJ1-1; no reliable D call. V was clipped by 2 bases and J by 1 base, with 8 bases between them. There are 14 residues in the CDR3. Per germline, CDR1 KGHSH and CDR2 LQKENI. CDR3 coding DNA: TGTGCCAGCTCACCATTGGAGGGGAACACTGAAGCTTTCTTT. Translated, it gives CASSPLEGNTEAFF.

The chain is built from TRBV7-9 and TRBJ1-1; 7 bases are a match to TRBD1. Germline V CDR1 and CDR2: SEHNR, FQNEAQ (reference sequence). V lost 4 bases and J lost 7; bases outside the gene matches: 9. CDR3 length: 14 residues. CDR3: CASSSSFRDSEAFF. The DNA of the CDR3 is TGTGCCAGCAGCTCGAGCTTCCGGGACAGTGAAGCTTTCTTT.

CDR3 loop: CASSESINSYEQYF. As DNA, the CDR3 is TGTGCCAGCAGTGAGTCGATCAACAGCTACGAGCAGTACTTC. The genes are TRBV6-1 and TRBJ2-7; no clear D gene. Trimming left V 3 bases short and J 3 bases short, with 12 bases between. The CDR3 consists of 14 residues. Germline lookup yields CDR1 MNHNS and CDR2 SASEGT.

The V gene is TRBV12-5, the J gene TRBJ1-2; 7 nucleotides agree with TRBD1. Germline values: CDR1 LGHNT, CDR2 FRNRAP. V lost 2 bases, J lost 3 bases, and 15 bases stayed unmatched. CDR3 length: 18 residues. CDR3 amino acids: CASGLRTAGGFGYYGYTF. The CDR3 DNA reads as TGTGCTAGTGGTTTGCGAACGGCAGGGGGATTTGGTTACTATGGCTACACCTTC.

The V and J genes are TRBV5-6 and TRBJ1-6, with 7 bases matching TRBD1. CDR1 SGHDT and CDR2 YYEEEE come from the germline V gene. Trimming cost V 3 bases and J 7 bases; bases outside gene matches: 10. There are 16 residues in the CDR3. The CDR3 spells CASSSLTGSPNSPLHF. Here the CDR3 DNA reads TGTGCCAGCAGCTCCCTGACAGGGAGTCCCAATTCACCCCTCCACTTT.

This chain joins TRBV25-1 and TRBJ1-5, with D maybe TRBD1 (6 bases). The CDR3 runs to 12 residues. Between the trimmed V and J ends, which lost 9 bases and 7 bases, there was a span of 13 bases. Germline V gives CDR1 MGHDK, CDR2 SYGVNS. The CDR3 protein is CARGTRDQPQHF. As DNA, the CDR3 is TGTGCCAGGGGGACAAGGGACCAGCCCCAGCATTTT. The full variable domain, in which reference TRBV25-1 and TRBJ1-5 provide the parts outside the CDR3, is EADIYQTPRYLVIGTGKKITLECSQTMGHDKMYWYQQDPGMELHLIHYSYGVNSTEKGDLSSESTVSRIRTEHFPLTLESARPSHTSQYLCARGTRDQPQHFGDGTRLSIL.

The chain has TRBV6-5 and TRBJ1-1; no clear D gene. V was clipped by 0 bases and J by 1 base, with 9 bases between them. CDR1 is MNHEY, CDR2 SVGAGI, per germline. There are 15 residues in the CDR3. The chain's CDR3 is CASSYSRRANTEAFF. In DNA, the CDR3 is TGTGCCAGCAGTTACTCGAGGAGAGCGAACACTGAAGCTTTCTTT.

The chain recombines TRBV11-2 with TRBJ2-3, with a weak D call TRBD1 (5 bases). Germline CDR1 is SGHAT and CDR2 is FQNNGV. The CDR3 consists of 13 residues. Trimming removed 4 bases from V and 9 bases from J, with 14 bases in between. CDR3 sequence: CASSSYAGQTQYF. CDR3 coding DNA: TGTGCCAGCAGCTCGTACGCTGGACAAACGCAGTATTTT.

CDR3 residues: CASRASVGGPNTGELFF. The CDR3 nucleotides read TGTGCCAGTAGGGCTAGTGTAGGGGGTCCGAACACCGGGGAGCTGTTTTTT. The V gene is TRBV27, the J gene TRBJ2-2, with D tentatively TRBD1 (6 bases). V lost 9 bases and J 0 bases, leaving 20 bases between the germline ends. CDR1 and CDR2 from the germline V gene are MNHEY and SMNVEV (reference sequence). The length of the CDR3 is 17 residues.

This chain joins TRBV10-3 and TRBJ2-3; TRBD2 agrees at 9 bases. CDR1 is ENHRY, CDR2 SYGVKD, per germline. The CDR3 is 15 amino acids. J gave up 1 base and V 11 bases, and 10 bases lay outside the gene matches. This CDR3 reads CAAGDQRGGTDTQYF. The CDR3 DNA reads as TGTGCCGCCGGGGACCAGCGGGGGGGCACAGATACGCAGTATTTT.

V is TRBV19 and J is TRBJ2-3; 7 nucleotides agree with TRBD1. CDR3 size: 15 residues. V was clipped by 6 bases and J by 8 bases; unmatched bases: 14. Germline CDR1 and CDR2: LNHDA and SQIVND (reference sequence). CDR3 sequence: CASSQDRPNRTTQYF. In nucleotides, the CDR3 is TGTGCCAGTAGCCAGGACAGGCCCAATCGGACTACGCAGTATTTT. The entire variable domain, with the rest obtained from reference TRBV19 and TRBJ2-3, is as follows: DGGITQSPKYLFRKEGQNVTLSCEQNLNHDAMYWYRQDPGQGLRLIYYSQIVNDFQKGDIAEGYSVSREKKESFPLTVTSAQKNPTAFYLCASSQDRPNRTTQYFGPGTRLTVL.

This clone has more than one count but fewer than ten. The J gene is TRBJ1-2, the V gene TRBV19, with D possibly TRBD1 on 5 matching bases. Germline V gene lookup returns CDR1 LNHDA and CDR2 SQIVND (reference sequence). The CDR3 runs to 14 residues. V gave up 8 bases and J gave up 7 bases, with 20 bases separating them. CDR3 DNA: TGTGCCAGTCGAGTATCTGGGAGGGGAAGTGGCTACACCTTC. It translates to CASRVSGRGSGYTF.

This chain uses TRBV15 with TRBJ1-2; a weak D match, TRBD1 (6 bases). The V gene lost 3 bases and the J gene lost 8 bases, with 19 bases spanning the gap. The germline gives CDR1 LNHNV, CDR2 YYDKDF (reference sequence). CDR3 size: 15 residues. This CDR3 reads CATSSGRGATWGYTF. CDR3 bases: TGTGCCACCAGCAGCGGGCGGGGGGCGACATGGGGCTACACCTTC.

The chain combines TRBV5-1 with TRBJ2-2; D might be TRBD1 (6 bases). The V end lost 4 bases, the J end lost 3 bases, and 13 bases lay between the germline ends. Germline V gene data show CDR1 as SGHRS and CDR2 as YFSETQ. The CDR3 runs 15 residues. CDR3 loop: CASSEDRPDTGELFF. The CDR3 DNA sequence: TGCGCCAGCAGCGAGGACAGACCGGACACCGGGGAGCTGTTTTTT.

The CDR3 coding sequence is TGTGCCTGGAGTTTTTCACTCTACGAGCAGTACTTC. It codes for CAWSFSLYEQYF. V gene TRBV30 combines with J gene TRBJ2-7; no firm D call. The germline gives CDR1 GTSNPN, CDR2 SVGIG (reference sequence). The V and J ends lost 2 bases and 3 bases respectively, with 8 bases between them. The CDR3 spans 12 residues. Combining the CDR3 with reference TRBV30 and TRBJ2-7 gives the whole variable domain SQTIHQWPATLVQPVGSPLSLECTVEGTSNPNLYWYRQAAGRGLQLLFYSVGIGQISSEVPQNLSASRPQDRQFILSSKKLLLSDSGFYLCAWSFSLYEQYFGPGTRLTVT.

This clone appeared a single time. The chain employs TRBV7-2 and TRBJ1-5; no clear D gene. CDR1 is SGHTA, CDR2 FQGNSA, per germline. The CDR3 consists of 15 residues. V lost 2 bases and J lost 0, with 8 bases in between. CDR3 nucleotide sequence: TGTGCCAGCAGCTTATATTCAGATAGCAATCAGCCCCAGCATTTT. Its translation: CASSLYSDSNQPQHF.

This clone was detected a few times. The chain employs TRBV11-2 and TRBJ2-2; D possibly matches TRBD1 or TRBD2 (6 bases each). The CDR3 loop spans 16 amino acids. V gave up 5 bases and J gave up 4 bases, with 17 bases separating them. CDR1 SGHAT and CDR2 FQNNGV come from the germline V gene. The CDR3 DNA sequence: TGTGCCAGCAGCATAGGGGGGCAGGGGCTCACCGGGGAGCTGTTTTTT. It yields the protein CASSIGGQGLTGELFF.

Only a few counts were recorded for this clone. J is TRBJ1-1 and V is TRBV5-1; D ambiguous. The germline V gene has CDR1 SGHRS and CDR2 YFSETQ. V shed 2 bases and J shed 4 bases, with 12 bases lying between them. This CDR3 contains 14 residues. This CDR3 reads CASSFSVISTEAFF. CDR3 DNA sequence: TGCGCCAGCAGCTTTTCAGTGATAAGCACTGAAGCTTTCTTT. Drawing the rest from reference TRBV5-1 and TRBJ1-1, the complete variable domain is KAGVTQTPRYLIKTRGQQVTLSCSPISGHRSVSWYQQTPGQGLQFLFEYFSETQRNKGNFPGRFSGRQFSNSRSEMNVSTLELGDSALYLCASSFSVISTEAFFGQGTRLTVV.

The J gene is TRBJ1-4, the V gene TRBV25-1, with 9 bases matching TRBD1. This CDR3 comprises 16 residues. The germline CDR1 and CDR2 sequences are MGHDK and SYGVNS. V was clipped by 4 bases and J by 4 bases; unmatched bases: 7. The CDR3 loop is CASSVHTGGGNEKLFF. The CDR3 DNA sequence: TGTGCCAGCAGTGTACACACAGGGGGCGGTAATGAAAAACTGTTTTTT.

This sequence joins TRBV30 and TRBJ2-3; 10 bases are a match to TRBD2. V trimming: 5 bases; J trimming: 2 bases; junction bases outside the gene matches: 7. This CDR3 spans 15 amino acids. CDR1 GTSNPN and CDR2 SVGIG come from the germline V gene (reference sequence). The CDR3 DNA is TGTGCCTGGGAGATAGCGGGGGGCGCCACAGATACGCAGTATTTT. Translation: CAWEIAGGATDTQYF.

This clone has just a few counts. The chain couples TRBV2 to TRBJ2-7; 9 nucleotides match TRBD2. With 7 bases clipped from V and 3 bases from J, the junction kept 7 bases outside the gene matches. The CDR3 loop spans 14 amino acids. Germline V gene data show CDR1 as SNHLY and CDR2 as FYNNEI. DNA of the CDR3: TGTGCCAGCAAGCGTCTAGCGGGGCACTACGAGCAGTACTTC. It specifies CASKRLAGHYEQYF.

The chain recombines TRBV19 with TRBJ2-1, with D unclear. Germline V lookup: CDR1 LNHDA, CDR2 SQIVND (reference sequence). V gave up 5 bases and J gave up 13 bases, with 21 bases separating them. CDR3 length equals 14 residues. The CDR3 is CASSQASPGLEQFF. The CDR3 bases are TGTGCCAGTAGTCAAGCCTCCCCGGGTCTCGAACAGTTCTTC.

The chain is built from TRBV6-1 and TRBJ1-6; D remains ambiguous. There are 12 residues in the CDR3. Trimming left V 11 bases short and J 7 bases short, with 12 bases between. Germline V gene lookup returns CDR1 MNHNS and CDR2 SASEGT. The CDR3 nucleotides read TGTGCCGGAAGGACGGGGAATTCACCCCTCCACTTT. Translating it yields CAGRTGNSPLHF.

This sequence joins TRBV5-6 and TRBJ2-3; 12 bases align to TRBD2. The CDR3 is made up of 17 amino acids. V lost 3 bases to trimming and J lost 2 bases; unmatched junction nucleotides: 7. Germline-derived CDR1 and CDR2 are SGHDT and YYEEEE. CDR3 sequence: CASSSLTSGGPTDTQYF. CDR3 coding DNA: TGTGCCAGCAGCTCCTTGACTAGCGGGGGCCCCACAGATACGCAGTATTTT.

The rearrangement joins TRBV4-1 to TRBJ2-4; 7 bases map to TRBD1. Germline-derived CDR1 and CDR2 are MGHRA and YSYEKL. V was clipped by 4 bases and J by 9 bases; unmatched bases: 15. The CDR3 sequence is 16 residues long. This chain's CDR3 is CASSRIRDRVSGIQYF. In DNA, the CDR3 is TGCGCCAGCAGCCGAATCCGGGACAGAGTGAGTGGCATTCAGTACTTC.

This clone has a single count. The V and J genes are TRBV15 and TRBJ1-4, with 7 bases aligning to TRBD1. Germline CDR1 is LNHNV and CDR2 is YYDKDF (reference sequence). The ends lost 4 bases at V and 6 bases at J; junction bases unmatched: 29. CDR3 length: 22 residues. The CDR3 DNA sequence: TGTGCCACCAGCAACGACCCCGCAGGAGGGTTAGGGGGCCAGTGGGGGGATGAAAAACTGTTTTTT. This encodes CATSNDPAGGLGGQWGDEKLFF.

V gene TRBV27 combines with J gene TRBJ2-2, with D perhaps matching TRBD1 (6 bases). V was pared by 1 base and J by 2 bases, with 8 bases between. Germline CDR1 and CDR2: MNHEY and SMNVEV (reference sequence). The CDR3 is made up of 15 amino acids. The CDR3 DNA is TGTGCCAGCAGTTTATACAGGGCTAACACCGGGGAGCTGTTTTTT. This translates into CASSLYRANTGELFF.

This clone was seen more than once but under ten times. In nucleotides, the CDR3 is TGTGCCAGCAAGGGCAGGGAAGGAACACCCCTCCACTTT. Protein: CASKGREGTPLHF. This chain uses TRBV6-5 with TRBJ1-6; maybe TRBD1 (5 bases). The germline CDR1 and CDR2 sequences are MNHEY and SVGAGI. Trimming took off 7 bases at V and 11 bases at J, with 15 bases between the two ends. CDR3 size: 13 residues.